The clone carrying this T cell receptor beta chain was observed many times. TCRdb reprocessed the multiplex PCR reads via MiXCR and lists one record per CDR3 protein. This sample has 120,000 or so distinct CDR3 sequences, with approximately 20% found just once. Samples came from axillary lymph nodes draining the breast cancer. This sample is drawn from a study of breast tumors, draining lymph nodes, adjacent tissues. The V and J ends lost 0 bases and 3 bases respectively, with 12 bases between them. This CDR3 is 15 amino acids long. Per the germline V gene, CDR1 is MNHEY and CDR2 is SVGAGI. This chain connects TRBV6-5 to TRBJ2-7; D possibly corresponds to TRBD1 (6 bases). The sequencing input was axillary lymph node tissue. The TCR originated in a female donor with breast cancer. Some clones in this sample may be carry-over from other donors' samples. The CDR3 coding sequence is TGTGCCAGCAGTTACTCTACGGGACACCTCTACGAGCAGTACTTC. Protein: CASSYSTGHLYEQYF.